Given below is one T cell receptor (beta chain) in context. Its cognate antigen is unknown. These data come from a study of shared clonotypes between healthy human individuals. Overall study context: The study drew on two women and a few men aged 18 to 49 as donors.

Data came from immunoSEQ multiplex PCR; TCRdb stores just in-frame clones and leaves some out. The sample holds 2,500,000 or so clones; 80% to 95% are singletons and the top ten take approximately 0.35%. Healthy HIV-negative adults without recent acute infections or vaccinations served as donors. General study points: Donor scarcity curtailed the genetic and exposure-history diversity represented herein. Clonotype sharing among the donors was expected to vary with sequencing depth.

This CDR3 is 16 amino acids long. Looked up from germline, CDR1 is MDHEN and CDR2 is SYDVKM. Trimming took off 1 base at V and 1 base at J, with 11 bases between the two ends. The chain employs TRBV28 and TRBJ1-5, with D possibly being TRBD1 (5 bases). The sequence came from a man younger than 35 in good health. Some clones in this sample may be carry-over from other donors' samples. Input material: naive CD4+ T cells from PBMCs. Subset: CD45RA+ positively selected. CDR3 sequence (DNA): TGTGCCAGCAGTTTATTTGCAGGGATGAGCAATCAGCCCCAGCATTTT. Residues: CASSLFAGMSNQPQHF.